This TCR beta chain stems from a study of cytomegalovirus exposure and HLA in healthy donors. The CDR3 consists of 13 residues. Germline CDR1 MNHNS, CDR2 SASEGT. The V gene lost 7 bases and the J gene lost 2 bases, with 9 bases spanning the gap. Notes on this clone: As yet, its antigen is unknown.

General observations from the study: With later analysis, a missense DCLRE1C variant became linked to TCR beta V- and J-gene trimming.

The PCR made use of 60 Vbeta and 13 Jbeta primers. Assay used: immunoSEQ multiplex PCR; TCRdb lists only in-frame clones, some missing. There are roughly 220,000 clones in the sample; approximately 80% occur only once, and about 3.1% lies in the top ten. The chain has TRBV6-1 and TRBJ2-1, with D hard to call. The sequenced sample consisted of PBMCs. This sequence was found in a young man in good health and CMV-seronegative. The CDR3 is CASTSSPYNEQFF. The CDR3 coding sequence is TGTGCCAGCACCAGTAGCCCCTACAATGAGCAGTTCTTC.